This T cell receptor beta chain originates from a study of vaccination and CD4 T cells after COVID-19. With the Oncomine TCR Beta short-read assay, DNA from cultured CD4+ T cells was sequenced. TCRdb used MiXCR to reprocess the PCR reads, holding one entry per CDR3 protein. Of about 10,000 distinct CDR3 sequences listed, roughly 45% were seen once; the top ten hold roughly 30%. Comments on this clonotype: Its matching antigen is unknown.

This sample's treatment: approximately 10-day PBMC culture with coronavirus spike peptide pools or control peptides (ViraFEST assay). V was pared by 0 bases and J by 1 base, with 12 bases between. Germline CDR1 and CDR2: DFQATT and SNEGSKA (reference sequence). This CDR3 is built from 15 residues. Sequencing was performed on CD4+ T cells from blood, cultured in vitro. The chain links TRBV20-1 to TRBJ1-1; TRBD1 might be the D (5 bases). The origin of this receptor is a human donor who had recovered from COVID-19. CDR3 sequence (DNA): TGCAGTGCTAGAGAGGGGGGACCGGGGAACACTGAAGCTTTCTTT. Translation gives CSAREGGPGNTEAFF.